This TCR beta chain was identified in a study of blood T cell repertoires in COVID-19. Overall study context: From T cells, B-cell-depleted T cells, or PBMCs came the material, which was cDNA or gDNA.

The age range of participants was 18 to 89 years, with residence in more than 20 US areas. Assignment of participants to cohorts was predicated upon participant-reported clinical history. Clones were sequenced by immunoSEQ multiplex PCR, and TCRdb holds only the in-frame ones, with some missing. The repertoire holds about 150,000 clones, with approximately 83% as singletons. This clone was counted between two and nine times. The CDR3 contains 14 residues. V gave up 5 bases and J gave up 7 bases; unmatched junction bases: 8. Looked up from germline, CDR1 is MDHEN and CDR2 is SYDVKM. The receptor's source is a man between 50 and 59 years old who had recovered from COVID-19. The rearrangement joins TRBV28 to TRBJ1-1; 9 nucleotides line up with TRBD1. The source material was PBMCs or T cells enriched from blood (not recorded which). As DNA, the CDR3 is TGTGCCAGCAGTGCACCGACAGGGGGAGATGAAGCTTTCTTT. It encodes CASSAPTGGDEAFF.